A single sample is the source of the 27 T cell receptor beta chains below, sequenced in a study of control samples from healthy donors and cancer patients. The data were produced by immunoSEQ multiplex PCR, yet TCRdb's version contains in-frame clones alone and is incomplete. The sample holds about 150,000 clones, roughly 94% seen once. Sequencing was carried out using blood. These receptors were obtained from a man between 35 and 55 years old in good health.

J is TRBJ2-7 and V is TRBV5-4; D is possibly TRBD1 (6 bases). The V and J ends lost 4 bases and 2 bases respectively, with 16 bases between them. The CDR3 loop spans 15 amino acids. The germline gives CDR1 SGHNT, CDR2 YYREEE (reference sequence). CDR3 in DNA: TGTGCCAGCAGCCATAACAGGGCTTTGACCTACGAGCAGTACTTC. It codes for CASSHNRALTYEQYF.

The genes are TRBV30 and TRBJ2-2; TRBD1 might be the D (7 bases). This CDR3 spans 14 amino acids. The V end lost 5 bases, the J end lost 4 bases, and 14 bases lay between the germline ends. CDR1 is GTSNPN and CDR2 is SVGIG in the germline V gene (reference sequence). The CDR3 DNA reads as TGTGCCTGGGCGGGACAGCGACTCACCGGGGAGCTGTTTTTT. It codes for CAWAGQRLTGELFF. The full variable domain, completed using reference TRBV30 and TRBJ2-2, is SQTIHQWPATLVQPVGSPLSLECTVEGTSNPNLYWYRQAAGRGLQLLFYSVGIGQISSEVPQNLSASRPQDRQFILSSKKLLLSDSGFYLCAWAGQRLTGELFFGEGSRLTVL.

This chain connects TRBV10-2 to TRBJ2-3; 12 nucleotides match TRBD2. The CDR3 covers 17 residues. V was clipped by 8 bases and J by 1 base; unmatched bases: 10. Germline lookup yields CDR1 WSHSY and CDR2 SAAADI. This CDR3 is CASHFGRLAGGTDTQYF. CDR3 bases: TGCGCCAGCCACTTCGGTCGACTAGCGGGGGGCACAGATACGCAGTATTTT.

With respect to this clone: The sample carries other DNA sequences with the same CDR3. This chain joins TRBV19 and TRBJ1-1; a possible D gene is TRBD1 (6 bases). The germline V gene encodes CDR1 LNHDA and CDR2 SQIVND (reference sequence). The CDR3 sequence is 14 residues long. The ends were cut back, 3 bases at V and 2 bases at J, with 10 bases in the middle. The CDR3 here is CASSMGGGNTEAFF. The CDR3 bases are TGTGCCAGTAGTATGGGGGGGGGCAACACTGAAGCTTTCTTT. Combining the CDR3 with reference TRBV19 and TRBJ1-1 gives the whole variable domain DGGITQSPKYLFRKEGQNVTLSCEQNLNHDAMYWYRQDPGQGLRLIYYSQIVNDFQKGDIAEGYSVSREKKESFPLTVTSAQKNPTAFYLCASSMGGGNTEAFFGQGTRLTVV.

CDR3 coding DNA: TGTGCCAGCCAGTTTCAGACCTCTGGAAACACCATATATTTT. Encoded protein: CASQFQTSGNTIYF. J is TRBJ1-3 and V is TRBV7-2; no definite D call. The CDR3 sequence is 14 residues long. V was cut by 8 bases and J by 0 bases, with 11 bases left in between. Germline V gives CDR1 SGHTA, CDR2 FQGNSA. The full variable domain, completed using reference TRBV7-2 and TRBJ1-3, is GAGVSQSPSNKVTEKGKDVELRCDPISGHTALYWYRQSLGQGLEFLIYFQGNSAPDKSGLPSDRFSAERTGGSVSTLTIQRTQQEDSAVYLCASQFQTSGNTIYFGEGSWLTVV.

This chain connects TRBV7-2 to TRBJ2-7; 7 nucleotides match TRBD1. CDR3 length: 14 residues. Germline CDR1 is SGHTA and CDR2 is FQGNSA. J gave up 5 bases and V 5 bases, and 9 bases lay outside the gene matches. The CDR3 DNA reads as TGTGCCAGCAGCGGACGACAGGGCTGGAACGAGCAGTACTTC. Protein: CASSGRQGWNEQYF.

The genes are TRBV18 and TRBJ1-6; TRBD1 matches 7 bases. V lost 3 bases and J lost 6; bases outside the gene matches: 2. Germline V CDR1 and CDR2: KGHSH, LQKENI. CDR3 length equals 14 residues. The CDR3 nucleotides read TGTGCCAGCTCACCGGGACAGAGTAATTCACCCCTCCACTTT. It yields the protein CASSPGQSNSPLHF. Full variable domain (outside the CDR3, taken from reference TRBV18 and TRBJ1-6): NAGVMQNPRHLVRRRGQEARLRCSPMKGHSHVYWYRQLPEEGLKFMVYLQKENIIDESGMPKERFSAEFPKEGPSILRIQQVVRGDSAAYFCASSPGQSNSPLHFGNGTRLTVT.

The V and J genes are TRBV28 and TRBJ2-5, with D perhaps TRBD1 (6 bases). Germline assignment: CDR1 MDHEN and CDR2 SYDVKM. V lost 3 bases and J lost 2, with 13 bases in between. The CDR3 consists of 15 residues. CDR3: CASSFSVGAQETQYF. The DNA for the CDR3 is TGTGCCAGCAGTTTTTCTGTGGGGGCGCAAGAGACCCAGTACTTC.

The CDR3: CASSLGGSAGGYGYTF. The CDR3 DNA follows: TGTGCCAGCAGCTTAGGCGGCTCGGCAGGGGGCTATGGCTACACCTTC. This chain connects TRBV7-2 to TRBJ1-2; 7 bases fit TRBD1. The CDR3 totals 16 residues. The germline V gene has CDR1 SGHTA and CDR2 FQGNSA. The V segment lost 1 base and the J segment 4 bases; nucleotides outside the gene matches: 9.

The V gene is TRBV12-3 or TRBV12-4, the J gene TRBJ1-5, with D perhaps TRBD1 (6 bases). V lost 6 bases and J 4 bases, leaving 7 bases between the germline ends. The CDR3 sequence is 12 residues long. The CDR3 sequence is CASRQGNQPQHF. The DNA of the CDR3 is TGTGCCAGCAGGCAGGGGAATCAGCCCCAGCATTTT.

V is TRBV5-6 and J is TRBJ1-1; D is perhaps TRBD1 (6 bases). Germline assignment: CDR1 SGHDT and CDR2 YYEEEE. The CDR3 spans 13 residues. V lost 3 bases, J lost 5 bases, and 11 bases lay in between. Here the CDR3 reads CASSYSGVTEAFF. DNA of the CDR3: TGTGCCAGCAGCTACTCAGGGGTTACTGAAGCTTTCTTT.

The chain has TRBV12-3 or TRBV12-4 and TRBJ2-7, with 7 bases aligning to TRBD2. V lost 1 base to trimming and J lost 4 bases; unmatched junction nucleotides: 1. The CDR3 is 13 residues long. CDR3 sequence: CASSLGGGYEQYF. CDR3 sequence (DNA): TGTGCCAGCAGTTTAGGGGGGGGGTACGAGCAGTACTTC.

The V gene is TRBV5-4, the J gene TRBJ1-5; no reliable D call. Germline loops: CDR1 SGHNT, CDR2 YYREEE (reference sequence). Deletions cut 10 bases from V and 2 bases from J, with 10 bases between. The CDR3 is 12 amino acids. CDR3 in amino acids: CAPGSRNQPQHF. The CDR3 DNA follows: TGTGCCCCTGGGTCACGCAATCAGCCCCAGCATTTT.

The chain employs TRBV5-1 and TRBJ2-3; TRBD1 is a possible D gene (7 bases). The CDR3 length is 16 residues. Germline V gene lookup returns CDR1 SGHRS and CDR2 YFSETQ. V lost 4 bases and J lost 1, with 16 bases in between. The CDR3 sequence is CASSPPSGGRTDTQYF. The CDR3 DNA follows: TGCGCCAGCAGCCCCCCATCAGGGGGGCGCACAGATACGCAGTATTTT.

V usage is TRBV6-1 and J usage is TRBJ2-5, with TRBD2 as a possible D gene (6 bases). V was cut by 3 bases and J by 7 bases, with 18 bases left in between. CDR3 length: 15 amino acids. Germline-derived CDR1 and CDR2 are MNHNS and SASEGT. The CDR3 sequence: CASSDPGGLRGTQYF. DNA for the CDR3: TGTGCCAGCAGTGACCCCGGGGGTCTAAGAGGGACCCAGTACTTC.

The chain joins TRBV15 to TRBJ1-2, with 9 bases fitting TRBD1. Per germline, CDR1 LNHNV and CDR2 YYDKDF (reference sequence). After removal of 6 bases from V and 3 bases from J, the junction contained 11 bases not matched to a gene. This CDR3 region has 16 residues. The CDR3 sequence: CATRHITGGPYYGYTF. The CDR3 nucleotides are TGTGCCACCAGACATATAACAGGGGGCCCATACTATGGCTACACCTTC. The whole variable domain, remainder taken from reference TRBV15 and TRBJ1-2, is DAMVIQNPRYQVTQFGKPVTLSCSQTLNHNVMYWYQQKSSQAPKLLFHYYDKDFNNEADTPDNFQSRRPNTSFCFLDIRSPGLGDTAMYLCATRHITGGPYYGYTFGSGTRLTVV.

The chain has TRBV11-2 and TRBJ1-1; D is unresolved. Looked up from germline, CDR1 is SGHAT and CDR2 is FQNNGV. This CDR3 is 13 amino acids long. V dropped 4 bases and J dropped 1 base, with 7 bases sitting between them. DNA for the CDR3: TGTGCCAGCAGCTCACTTTCGAACACTGAAGCTTTCTTT. Translation gives CASSSLSNTEAFF.

The V gene is TRBV7-2, the J gene TRBJ1-1; D is unresolved. V dropped 4 bases and J dropped 0 bases, with 9 bases sitting between them. The CDR3 spans 14 residues. Germline CDR1 and CDR2: SGHTA and FQGNSA. The CDR3, as DNA: TGTGCCAGCAGCTCTGGAGTCATGAACACTGAAGCTTTCTTT. This sequence encodes CASSSGVMNTEAFF.

The chain links TRBV4-1 to TRBJ2-5; D is perhaps TRBD2 (6 bases). The germline gives CDR1 MGHRA, CDR2 YSYEKL. V lost 3 bases and J 0 bases, leaving 8 bases between the germline ends. The CDR3 length is 14 residues. This CDR3 reads CASSQGGNQETQYF. The CDR3 coding sequence is TGCGCCAGCAGCCAGGGCGGGAACCAAGAGACCCAGTACTTC.

The CDR3 DNA is TGTGCCAGCAGCTTACAAAGCGGGGGGGCCACAGATACGCAGTATTTT. It yields the protein CASSLQSGGATDTQYF. The J gene is TRBJ2-3, the V gene TRBV7-2, with 10 bases lining up with TRBD2. This CDR3 has 16 amino acids. With 2 bases clipped from V and 2 bases from J, the junction kept 4 bases outside the gene matches. CDR1 is SGHTA and CDR2 is FQGNSA in the germline V gene.

V gene TRBV5-1 combines with J gene TRBJ1-1; D is unresolved. The V gene's germline CDR1 is SGHRS and CDR2 YFSETQ. This CDR3 has 13 residues. V was trimmed by 2 bases and J by 1 base, leaving 6 bases between them. This CDR3 reads CASSFQENTEAFF. DNA for the CDR3: TGCGCCAGCAGCTTTCAGGAGAACACTGAAGCTTTCTTT.

The V and J genes are TRBV27 and TRBJ1-1; weak D call: TRBD1 (5 bases). The length of the CDR3 is 15 residues. The ends were cut back, 5 bases at V and 0 bases at J, with 13 bases in the middle. Germline CDR1 is MNHEY and CDR2 is SMNVEV (reference sequence). CDR3 loop: CASSTAGAVNTEAFF. The DNA of the CDR3 is TGTGCCAGCAGTACCGCCGGGGCAGTGAACACTGAAGCTTTCTTT.

The V gene is TRBV12-3 or TRBV12-4, the J gene TRBJ2-1; a possible D gene is TRBD2 (7 bases). This CDR3 region has 13 residues. Trimming left V 8 bases short and J 2 bases short, with 10 bases between. The CDR3 coding sequence is TGTGCCAGCGACGGGGGGCCCTACAATGAGCAGTTCTTC. It translates to CASDGGPYNEQFF.

This chain uses TRBV7-2 with TRBJ1-2, with TRBD1 identical over 8 bases. From germline, CDR1 is SGHTA and CDR2 FQGNSA. V lost 0 bases and J lost 8; bases outside the gene matches: 14. The CDR3 length is 17 residues. Here the CDR3 DNA reads TGTGCCAGCAGCTTAGCGCATATAAGGGACAGGTCTCACGGCTACACCTTC. Translation gives CASSLAHIRDRSHGYTF.

The V call is TRBV19, the J call TRBJ2-5; D is undetermined. Germline values: CDR1 LNHDA, CDR2 SQIVND (reference sequence). The ends were cut back, 3 bases at V and 2 bases at J, with 13 bases in the middle. The CDR3 contains 15 residues. Here the CDR3 DNA reads TGTGCCAGTAGTATGGGTGGACCGATTCAAGAGACCCAGTACTTC. Translation gives CASSMGGPIQETQYF.

This chain uses TRBV5-1 with TRBJ1-2; tentatively, D is TRBD1 (5 bases). The CDR3 runs to 13 residues. The germline V gene has CDR1 SGHRS and CDR2 YFSETQ. Deletions cut 4 bases from V and 8 bases from J, with 15 bases between. CDR3 in amino acids: CASSVGTEQGYTF. DNA of the CDR3: TGCGCCAGCAGCGTGGGGACGGAACAAGGCTACACCTTC. The variable domain in full, completed from reference TRBV5-1 and TRBJ1-2, reads KAGVTQTPRYLIKTRGQQVTLSCSPISGHRSVSWYQQTPGQGLQFLFEYFSETQRNKGNFPGRFSGRQFSNSRSEMNVSTLELGDSALYLCASSVGTEQGYTFGSGTRLTVV.

The genes are TRBV6-2 or TRBV6-3 and TRBJ2-1; 7 bases line up with TRBD2. Per germline, CDR1 MNHEY and CDR2 SVGEGT. CDR3 length equals 14 residues. J was trimmed by 6 bases and V by 2 bases; bases with no gene match: 4. CDR3 sequence: CASSYLRLANEQFF. Written as DNA, the CDR3 is TGTGCCAGCAGTTACCTAAGACTAGCCAATGAGCAGTTCTTC.